The following is a T cell receptor beta chain sequence with its context. Its antigen is not known. This sample was taken from a study of cytomegalovirus exposure and HLA in healthy donors. Study findings and constraints: By HLA locus, TCR association rates varied in a later analysis, with DRB1 showing the most and HLA-C the fewest. The authors considered a cluster of highly shared sequence variants likely to be a sequencing artifact.

This CDR3 comprises 14 residues. CDR1 and CDR2 (germline): MGHRA, YSYEKL. Between the trimmed V and J ends, which lost 1 base and 1 base, there was a span of 7 bases. Healthy bone marrow donors supplied every sample. PCR involved 60 Vbeta and 13 Jbeta primers. Method: immunoSEQ multiplex PCR; TCRdb's copy keeps in-frame clones and lacks some. Altogether about 140,000 clones are present, 82% being singletons, with the ten largest covering 3% to 4%. Sequenced input: PBMCs. The chain has TRBV4-1 and TRBJ2-5; D gene unclear. This TCR was sampled from a male donor in good health and CMV-seronegative. The CDR3 reads CASSQAPVQETQYF. The DNA for the CDR3 is TGCGCCAGCAGCCAAGCTCCGGTCCAAGAGACCCAGTACTTC.